This TCR beta chain was retrieved from a study of blood T cell repertoires in COVID-19. Trimming cost V 6 bases and J 0 bases; bases outside gene matches: 7. Per germline, CDR1 SNHLY and CDR2 FYNNEI. The CDR3 runs 15 residues. Authors' processing steps: Estimation of nucleated cell counts relied on the amplification of reference gene primers. The protocol was immunoSEQ multiplex PCR, while the TCRdb copy is restricted to in-frame clones and leaves out a portion. V and J calls and clone size are given by that table; D and trimming were obtained from the DNA. The data contain 150,000 to 170,000 clones, 83% of them seen just once; the ten biggest clones take up 9% to 13%.

Sample: peripheral blood. This sequence originates from a woman aged 60-70 years with COVID-19, enrolled during active disease. The chain couples TRBV2 to TRBJ1-2, with 7 bases lining up with TRBD1. The DNA for the CDR3 is TGTGCCAGCAGGGAAACAGGGGACTCTAACTATGGCTACACCTTC. It specifies CASRETGDSNYGYTF. Full variable domain (missing parts from reference TRBV2 and TRBJ1-2): EPEVTQTPSHQVTQMGQEVILRCVPISNHLYFYWYRQILGQKVEFLVSFYNNEISEKSEIFDDQFSVERPDGSNFTLKIRSTKLEDSAMYFCASRETGDSNYGYTFGSGTRLTVV.